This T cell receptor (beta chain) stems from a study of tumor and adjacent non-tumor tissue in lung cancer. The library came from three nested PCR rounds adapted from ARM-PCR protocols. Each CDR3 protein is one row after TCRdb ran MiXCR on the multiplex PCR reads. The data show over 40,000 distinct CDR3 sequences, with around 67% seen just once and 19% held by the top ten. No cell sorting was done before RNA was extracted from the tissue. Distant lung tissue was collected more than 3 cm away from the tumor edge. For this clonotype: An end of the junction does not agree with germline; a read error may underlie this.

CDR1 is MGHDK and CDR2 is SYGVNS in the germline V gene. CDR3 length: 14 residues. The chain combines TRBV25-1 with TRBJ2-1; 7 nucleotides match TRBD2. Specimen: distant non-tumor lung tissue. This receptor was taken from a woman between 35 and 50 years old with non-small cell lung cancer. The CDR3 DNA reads TGTGCCAGGAGTGATACCCGGGACTACAATGAGCAATTCTTC. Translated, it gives CARSDTRDYNEQFF.